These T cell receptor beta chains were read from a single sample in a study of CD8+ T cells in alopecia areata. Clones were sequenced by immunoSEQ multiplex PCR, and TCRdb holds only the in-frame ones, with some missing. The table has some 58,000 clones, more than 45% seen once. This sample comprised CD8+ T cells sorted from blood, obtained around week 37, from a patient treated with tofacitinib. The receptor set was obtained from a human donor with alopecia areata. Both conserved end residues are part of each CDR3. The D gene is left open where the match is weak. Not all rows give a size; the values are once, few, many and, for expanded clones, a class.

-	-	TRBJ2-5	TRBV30	TGTGCCTGGAGTGGGTATGGGAAGGGCACACAAGAGACCCAGTACTTC	CAWSGYGKGTQETQYF
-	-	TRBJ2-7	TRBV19	TGTGCCAGTAGTCCCGGGACCGGCTCCTACGAGCAGTACTTC	CASSPGTGSYEQYF
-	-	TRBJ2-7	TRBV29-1	TGCAGCGTGGGGGTTTACAGGGTGGCCTACGAGCAGTACTTC	CSVGVYRVAYEQYF
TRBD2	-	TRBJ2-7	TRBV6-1	TGTGCGGGGGGGATTCCCTACGAGCAGTACTTC	CAGGIPYEQYF
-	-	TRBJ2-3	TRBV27	TGTGCCAGCAGTTTATTGGTTGCAGGGGGCACAGATACGCAGTATTTT	CASSLLVAGGTDTQYF
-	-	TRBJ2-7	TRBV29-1	TGCAGCGTTTGGGACGGATACTACGAGCAGTACTTC	CSVWDGYYEQYF
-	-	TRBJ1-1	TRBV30	TGTGCCTGGAGTCTAGACGGGAACACTGAAGCTTTCTTT	CAWSLDGNTEAFF
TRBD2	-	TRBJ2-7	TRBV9	TGTGCCAGCAGCGTAGGACTAGCGGGATACGAGCAGTACTTC	CASSVGLAGYEQYF
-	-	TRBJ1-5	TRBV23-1	TGCGCCAGCAGCCAAGACCCCAATCAGCCCCAGCATTTT	CASSQDPNQPQHF
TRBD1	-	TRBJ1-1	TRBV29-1	TGCAGCGTTGAGGGGACAGGGGGCCCTGAAGCTTTCTTT	CSVEGTGGPEAFF
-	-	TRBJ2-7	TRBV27	TGTGCCAGCAGTTCCCTCGGAGGGGAGCAGTACTTC	CASSSLGGEQYF
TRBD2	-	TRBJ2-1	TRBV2	TGTGCCAGCAAGTCGGCTAGCGGGAGTTTCCATGAGCAGTTCTTC	CASKSASGSFHEQFF
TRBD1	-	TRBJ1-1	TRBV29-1	TGCAGCGTTTGGGACAGGGAAACTGAAGCTTTCTTT	CSVWDRETEAFF
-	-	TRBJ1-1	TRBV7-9	TGTGCCAGCAGCTTAGGGACAATCACTGAAGCTTTCTTT	CASSLGTITEAFF
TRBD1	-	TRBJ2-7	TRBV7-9	TGTGCCAGCAGCTGGACAGGTTACGAGCAGTACTTC	CASSWTGYEQYF
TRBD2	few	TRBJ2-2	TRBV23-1	TGCGCCAGCAGCCAAGAGCGGGAGTGGAACACCGGGGAGCTGTTTTTT	CASSQEREWNTGELFF
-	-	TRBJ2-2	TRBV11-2	TGTGCCAGCAGCTTAGTGGGGCCGGAGGGCGGGGAGCTGTTTTTT	CASSLVGPEGGELFF
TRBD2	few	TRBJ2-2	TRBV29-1	TGCAGCGTTGGGGGACTAGCGGGAGGCACCGGGGAGCTGTTTTTT	CSVGGLAGGTGELFF
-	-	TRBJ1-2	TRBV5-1	TGCGCCAGCAGACCGTCAGGAGCCATGGACTATGGCTACACCTTC	CASRPSGAMDYGYTF
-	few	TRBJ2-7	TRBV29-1	TGCAGCGCTACACGAGCGGAGACCTACGAGCAGTACTTC	CSATRAETYEQYF
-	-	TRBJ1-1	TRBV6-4	TGTGCCAGCAGTGTCCCTGCCTCCTCGGGGAACACTGAAGCTTTCTTT	CASSVPASSGNTEAFF
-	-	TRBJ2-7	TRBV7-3	TGTGCCAGCAGCTTAAGGAGGCCAGGGGCGCAGTACGAGCAGTACTTC	CASSLRRPGAQYEQYF
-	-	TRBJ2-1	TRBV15	TGTGCCACCAGCTCGCGCCGTAGCGGTTACAATGAGCAGTTCTTC	CATSSRRSGYNEQFF
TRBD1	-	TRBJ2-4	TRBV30	TGTGCCTGGGACCGGGGACAGTTCAATTCCTTC	CAWDRGQFNSF
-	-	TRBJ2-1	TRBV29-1	TGCAGCGTTGAAAAGAGGGACTATGAGCAGTTCTTC	CSVEKRDYEQFF
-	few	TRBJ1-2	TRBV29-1	TGCAGCGGAAGGGACACTGATAACTATGGCTACACCTTC	CSGRDTDNYGYTF
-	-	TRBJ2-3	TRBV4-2	TGTGCCAGCAGCTTAGCCAGCGGGCTTGATACGCAGTATTTT	CASSLASGLDTQYF
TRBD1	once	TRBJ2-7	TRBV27	TGTGCCAGCAGTCAAACCGGGACAGGGTACTACGAGCAGTACTTC	CASSQTGTGYYEQYF
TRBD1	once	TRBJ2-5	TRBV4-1	TGCGCCAGCAGCCAGTGGGACAGGTCGGAAGAGACCCAGTACTTC	CASSQWDRSEETQYF
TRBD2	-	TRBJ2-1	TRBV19	TGTGCCAGTAGCATCGGACTAGCGGGAGCATATGAGCAGTTCTTC	CASSIGLAGAYEQFF
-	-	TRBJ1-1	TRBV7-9	TGTGCCAGCAGCCTGGCAGGGAACACTGAAGCTTTCTTT	CASSLAGNTEAFF
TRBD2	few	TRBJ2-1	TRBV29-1	TGCAGCGTTGCTAGCGGCAGAGCGAATGAGCAGTTCTTC	CSVASGRANEQFF
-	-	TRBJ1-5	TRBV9	TGTGCCAGCAGCGCGGGGAGCACTAATCAGCCCCAGCATTTT	CASSAGSTNQPQHF
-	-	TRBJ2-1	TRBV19	TGTGCCAGTAGTATAGATCTTGCGGGAACCCTCAATGAGCAGTTCTTC	CASSIDLAGTLNEQFF
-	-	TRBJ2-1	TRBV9	TGTGCCAGCAGCGTAGGAGCCCCCTACAATGAGCAGTTCTTC	CASSVGAPYNEQFF
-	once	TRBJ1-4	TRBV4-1	TGCGCCAGCAGCCAAGATCCAGTGGAGGAAAAACTGTTTTTT	CASSQDPVEEKLFF
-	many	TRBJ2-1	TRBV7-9	TGTGCCAGCAGCACTGGACGTTGGAATGAGCAGTTCTTC	CASSTGRWNEQFF